One T cell receptor (beta chain) is described in this entry. Its antigen is unidentified. This record belongs to a study of cytomegalovirus exposure and HLA in healthy donors. Study results and caveats: The study listed some 160 cytomegalovirus-associated TCR beta chains. TCR beta chain V- and J-gene trimming was linked, in a later analysis, to a missense variant in DCLRE1C. In a later analysis, at a false discovery rate of 0.05, roughly 17,000 TCR beta sequences matched HLA alleles. Analyzed later, association rates of TCRs varied across HLA loci, with DRB1 most and HLA-C fewest.

PCR used 60 Vbeta primers and 13 Jbeta primers. Generated by immunoSEQ multiplex PCR, the TCRdb table keeps only in-frame clones and is missing some. The data hold about 170,000 clones, with roughly 70% observed a single time. This CDR3 has 17 residues. V was pared by 5 bases and J by 0 bases, with 10 bases of the junction left unmatched. The germline CDR1 and CDR2 sequences are LNHNV and YYDKDF (reference sequence). What was sequenced was PBMCs. The chain has TRBV15 and TRBJ1-2, with 9 positions matching TRBD1. The TCR sequence derives from a young woman in good health and CMV-seropositive. This CDR3 reads CATSPRDRELANYGYTF. The CDR3 DNA sequence: TGTGCCACCAGCCCCCGGGACAGGGAACTGGCTAACTATGGCTACACCTTC.